This T cell receptor (beta chain) was found in a study of CDR3 diversity in severe acne. TCRdb passed the PCR reads through MiXCR, listing each CDR3 protein once. Found here are about 100,000 distinct CDR3 sequences, roughly 51% of them singletons; the top ten hold roughly an eighth. This clonotype qualifies as medium-sized. The CDR3 has 13 residues. Trimming removed 7 bases from V and 5 bases from J; junction bases left unmatched: 5. CDR1 is DFQATT and CDR2 is SNEGSKA in the germline V gene (reference sequence). The V gene is TRBV20-1, the J gene TRBJ2-1; 10 nucleotides match TRBD2. The source material was blood. The receptor comes from a male donor with acne. The CDR3 nucleotides are TGCAGTGTCGATAGCGGGAGGCACAATGAGCAGTTCTTC. Its protein product is CSVDSGRHNEQFF.